The next 9 T cell receptor beta chains were all read from a single sample in a study of T cell responses to AZD1222 COVID-19 vaccine. Profiling relied on immunoSEQ multiplex PCR, and the TCRdb table lists in-frame clones only, not all of them. The sample shows about 110,000 clones, around 85% of them seen only once. Sequences were derived from peripheral blood, sampled on day 0 of AZD1222 vaccination. Receptor source: an adult in good health.

This clone was detected only a few times. The rearrangement links TRBV6-5 to TRBJ2-7, with a weak D call TRBD1 (6 bases). The CDR3 is 13 residues long. Germline assignment: CDR1 MNHEY and CDR2 SVGAGI. The V end lost 4 bases, the J end lost 7 bases, and 14 bases lay between the germline ends. The CDR3 bases are TGTGCCAGCAGTTCGTATCAGGGGCGGGAGCAGTACTTC. It yields the protein CASSSYQGREQYF.

The chain combines TRBV11-3 with TRBJ2-1; D remains ambiguous. V lost 5 bases, J lost 6 bases, and 14 bases lay in between. This CDR3 region has 14 residues. CDR1 is SGHNT, CDR2 YENEEA, per germline. Here the CDR3 reads CASSPRTATNEQFF. For the CDR3, the DNA is TGTGCCAGCAGCCCCCGCACGGCTACCAATGAGCAGTTCTTC.

This clone was observed a few times. The J gene is TRBJ1-5, the V gene TRBV24-1; TRBD1 agrees at 9 bases. The CDR3 is made up of 15 amino acids. The germline gives CDR1 KGHDR, CDR2 SFDVKD. V gave up 3 bases and J gave up 6 bases; unmatched junction bases: 5. The CDR3 region has the DNA TGTGCCACCAGTGATGGGGGACAGGGTATTCAGCCCCAGCATTTT. Its translation: CATSDGGQGIQPQHF.

This clone was recorded only once. The rearrangement joins TRBV4-1 to TRBJ2-7, with no clear D. From germline, CDR1 is MGHRA and CDR2 YSYEKL. V dropped 3 bases and J dropped 0 bases, with 12 bases sitting between them. This CDR3 is built from 15 residues. The CDR3 nucleotides read TGCGCCAGCAGCCAGGCGTCTTATAGCTCCTACGAGCAGTACTTC. Translation: CASSQASYSSYEQYF.

The chain uses TRBV24-1 and TRBJ2-4, with D possibly matching TRBD1 (6 bases). Germline CDR1 is KGHDR and CDR2 is SFDVKD. V lost 4 bases and J 2 bases, leaving 11 bases between the germline ends. The CDR3 totals 15 residues. In nucleotides, the CDR3 is TGTGCCACCAGTGACACAGGGACATCCAAAAACATTCAGTACTTC. It translates to CATSDTGTSKNIQYF.

The J gene is TRBJ2-2, the V gene TRBV4-3; 10 bases agree with TRBD2. The J segment lost 0 bases and the V segment lost 3 bases, leaving 7 bases of the junction unmatched. The V gene's germline CDR1 is LGHNA and CDR2 YSLEER. There are 18 residues in the CDR3. The CDR3 loop is CASSHRTSGFANTGELFF. The CDR3, as DNA: TGCGCCAGCAGCCACCGGACTAGCGGCTTCGCGAACACCGGGGAGCTGTTTTTT.

This chain links TRBV2 with TRBJ1-1; no firm D call. Germline V CDR1 and CDR2: SNHLY, FYNNEI. The CDR3 is made up of 13 amino acids. Trimming shortened V by 7 bases and J by 1 base, and 10 bases separated the two germline ends. The CDR3 sequence: CASIRTWNTEAFF. The CDR3 nucleotides read TGTGCCAGCATCCGGACGTGGAACACTGAAGCTTTCTTT.

V is TRBV5-8 and J is TRBJ2-5, with 11 bases aligning to TRBD2. This CDR3 has 16 amino acids. Germline values: CDR1 SGHTS, CDR2 YDEGEE. The trim removed 3 bases at V and 2 bases at J, leaving 6 bases unmatched. CDR3 DNA: TGTGCCAGCAGCTCGGGACTAGCGGAAAATCAAGAGACCCAGTACTTC. Its translation: CASSSGLAENQETQYF.

Written as DNA, the CDR3 is TGTGCCAGCAGCGAGGAGGGGGGCGATAACTATGGCTACACCTTC. Encoded protein: CASSEEGGDNYGYTF. V is TRBV9 and J is TRBJ1-2; a weak D match, TRBD1 (6 bases). V was clipped by 3 bases and J by 1 base, with 13 bases between them. The CDR3 covers 15 residues. CDR1 and CDR2 from the germline V gene are SGDLS and YYNGEE. Full variable domain (remainder filled in from reference TRBV9 and TRBJ1-2): DSGVTQTPKHLITATGQRVTLRCSPRSGDLSVYWYQQSLDQGLQFLIQYYNGEERAKGNILERFSAQQFPDLHSELNLSSLELGDSALYFCASSEEGGDNYGYTFGSGTRLTVV.